These 20 T cell receptor beta chains came from one sample sequenced in a study of CXCR3-negative and CXCR3-positive naive CD8 T cells. Through 5' RACE with UMI labels, the TRB cDNA libraries were prepared. TCRdb re-called the 5' RACE reads and shows each CDR3 protein once, DNA omitted. This sample's table has around 140,000 distinct CDR3 sequences. The antigens these receptors bind are not known. Study-wide points: Relative to CXCR3-negative naive cells, CXCR3-positive naive cells had more hydrophobic TRB CDR3s.

Sequenced material: naive CXCR3+ CD8+ T cells from blood. Subset of the sample: CD45RO-CCR7+CD27+CD95- naive CD8+ T cells expressing CXCR3 (TNR3+). Receptors originate from a human donor in good health. Some clones in this sample may be carry-over from other donors' samples.

The chain combines TRBV5-1 with TRBJ2-3. The CDR3 runs to 14 residues. Germline lookup yields CDR1 SGHRS and CDR2 YFSETQ. CDR3 protein: CASSLLLAADTQYF.

The chain joins TRBV28 to TRBJ2-5; as DNA is missing, the TRBD2 call by TCRdb cannot be tested. The CDR3 spans 19 residues. Germline V gives CDR1 MDHEN, CDR2 SYDVKM. The CDR3 spells CASSPGTSGGPWIQETQYF.

This sequence joins TRBV5-1 and TRBJ2-2. This CDR3 region has 14 residues. Germline CDR1 is SGHRS and CDR2 is YFSETQ. CDR3 amino acids: CASSAGINTGELFF.

This chain links TRBV27 with TRBJ2-7; checking the TCRdb D call of TRBD2 is not possible without DNA. The germline gives CDR1 MNHEY, CDR2 SMNVEV (reference sequence). This CDR3 has 15 amino acids. The CDR3 reads CASSLFAGRGYEQYF.

The genes are TRBV28 and TRBJ2-7; TCRdb indicates TRBD2, and absent DNA this call remains unverified. The CDR3 is made up of 16 amino acids. CDR1 is MDHEN, CDR2 SYDVKM, per germline. Here the CDR3 reads CASSLARGVGFYKQYF.

The chain is built from TRBV28 and TRBJ2-3; TCRdb's D gene call, TRBD2, goes unchecked for lack of DNA. Per germline, CDR1 MDHEN and CDR2 SYDVKM. The length of the CDR3 is 15 residues. CDR3 residues: CASRTVAQGTDTQYF.

CDR3: CASSPDRETYEQYF. This sequence joins TRBV7-2 and TRBJ2-7; absent DNA, TCRdb's TRBD1 call cannot be checked. The CDR3 sequence is 14 residues long. Germline V CDR1 and CDR2: SGHTA, FQGNSA.

The rearrangement links TRBV29-1 to TRBJ2-1; checking the TCRdb D call of TRBD2 is not possible without DNA. The CDR3 is made up of 17 amino acids. CDR1 and CDR2 from the germline V gene are SQVTM and ANQGSEA. CDR3 amino acids: CSVESPLVGSDPIEQFF.

V is TRBV19 and J is TRBJ2-7. Germline values: CDR1 LNHDA, CDR2 SQIVND (reference sequence). The length of the CDR3 is 13 residues. CDR3 sequence: CASSIDTGNEQYF.

J is TRBJ1-1 and V is TRBV25-1; as DNA is missing, the TRBD1 call by TCRdb cannot be tested. This CDR3 is 15 amino acids long. Germline CDR1 and CDR2: MGHDK and SYGVNS. The CDR3 protein is CASSGDSRKRTEAFF.

V gene TRBV30 combines with J gene TRBJ2-5; there is no DNA to check the TCRdb D call of TRBD1. The CDR3 sequence is 13 residues long. Germline V CDR1 and CDR2: GTSNPN, SVGIG (reference sequence). This CDR3 is CAWRTGGIETQYF.

J is TRBJ2-1 and V is TRBV29-1; lacking DNA, the TRBD1 call made by TCRdb goes unchecked. The CDR3 contains 11 residues. Germline CDR1 reads SQVTM; CDR2 reads ANQGSEA. CDR3: CSVALDRVLFF.

The chain is built from TRBV20-1 and TRBJ2-3; TCRdb names TRBD1, which stays unverified in the absence of DNA. CDR1 is DFQATT and CDR2 is SNEGSKA in the germline V gene (reference sequence). CDR3 length: 17 residues. CDR3 protein: CSASGHLSRTITDTQYF.

The V gene is TRBV20-1, the J gene TRBJ2-7; TCRdb lists TRBD2, though no DNA is available to test this call. Germline lookup yields CDR1 DFQATT and CDR2 SNEGSKA (reference sequence). The CDR3 sequence is 15 residues long. The CDR3 region is CSATQRGGPGGEQYF.

V usage is TRBV29-1 and J usage is TRBJ1-3; TCRdb selects TRBD1, and the lack of DNA leaves this call unchecked. This CDR3 region has 13 residues. Looked up from germline, CDR1 is SQVTM and CDR2 is ANQGSEA. CDR3 in amino acids: CSPLGSSGNTIYF.

The rearrangement joins TRBV5-6 to TRBJ1-4; TCRdb reports TRBD1, a call that lacks DNA to check it against. CDR3 length equals 13 residues. CDR1 and CDR2 from the germline V gene are SGHDT and YYEEEE. The CDR3 is CASSLQGWEKLFF.

The genes are TRBV27 and TRBJ2-1. This CDR3 is built from 16 residues. Germline values: CDR1 MNHEY, CDR2 SMNVEV (reference sequence). This CDR3 is CASSLSADSSYNEQFF.

This rearrangement joins TRBV19 to TRBJ1-2. The germline V gene has CDR1 LNHDA and CDR2 SQIVND (reference sequence). The CDR3 is 19 amino acids. This CDR3 is CASSIDLGGLISAAYGYTF.

The genes are TRBV7-6 and TRBJ2-1; the D gene TCRdb calls, TRBD1, cannot be checked with no DNA. The CDR3 runs to 15 residues. The germline CDR1 and CDR2 sequences are SGHVS and FNYEAQ. CDR3 amino acids: CASSLWDSSNNEQFF.

The chain recombines TRBV20-1 with TRBJ2-1; without DNA, the TCRdb call of TRBD1 cannot be checked. The CDR3 has 14 residues. CDR1 is DFQATT, CDR2 SNEGSKA, per germline (reference sequence). This CDR3 is CSASTTGWYNEQFF.